This T cell receptor beta chain was identified during a study of beta chain features in type 1 diabetes (dated by TCRdb to the late 2010s). For context, the study as a whole: Mean age, gender distribution, total cell number and subset yield did not differ between patients and healthy donors. In the study, TCRB repertoires of sorted circulating CD4+ T cell subsets from recently diagnosed type 1 diabetes patients were compared with those of matched healthy donors. A total of over 95,000,000 sorted cells were examined across all samples, and RNA yield correlated strongly with the number of cells per subset. Naive and central memory subsets were obtained from all 28 donors, but regulatory and stem cell-like memory subsets were isolated from only 8 patients and roughly 8 healthy donors.

Points on this clone: The antigen this receptor binds is unknown. Base qualities are not provided; no much larger clone lies one nucleotide away.

Findings and caveats that apply to the study as a whole: A moderate but significant shortening of TCRB CDR3 length was observed in type 1 diabetes patients in all four CD4+ subsets. Patients with type 1 diabetes made fewer insertions and deleted more nucleotides at VDJ recombination sites, implying thymic rearrangement abnormalities. PCR may preferentially amplify shorter templates, but because patient and control samples were amplified and corrected together, any resulting skew would affect both groups equally. Because small numbers of individuals were included in the HLA sub-analyses, any influence of HLA type on TCRB rearrangement was left unresolved. Because cDNA rather than genomic DNA was sequenced, highly expressing activated cells could have been over-represented, although no difference in activation and CD3 levels was found between groups. Naive, central memory and regulatory TCRB repertoires appeared more similar among patients than among healthy donors.

The entire amount of isolated RNA was reverse transcribed using the High Capacity cDNA Reverse Transcription Kit, so the sequenced TCRB transcripts were expressed ones. Naive, central memory and regulatory T cell samples underwent deep immunoSEQ sequencing, averaging around 4 million total reads per sample. Sorted cells were lysed in RLT buffer, and RNA was extracted using DNase-treated RNeasy Micro or Mini kits according to cell number. To prevent cross-contamination, every cell subset was processed on its own, while patient and healthy donor samples were processed together. The immunoSEQ multiplex PCR was used to amplify TCRB sequences from cDNA, generating 87-bp fragments that spanned the CDR3 region. Sequencing of the amplicons was done on the Illumina HiSeq platform. Under the source paper's analysis protocol: PCR bias was corrected computationally using synthetic template baselines, and reads within Hamming distance 2 were collapsed, with unmergeable singletons discarded. By aligning reads against IMGT, V, D and J genes, CDR3 length, and insertions or deletions at six rearrangement sites were assigned. Within each subset, clonotype counts were normalized to the number of sorted cells before true diversity and Gini coefficients were calculated with the tcR R package. The overlap coefficient, calculated on TCRB nucleotide sequences, was used to quantify repertoire sharing. The clones in this table, taken by TCRdb from immuneACCESS, are in-frame only. Not every clone is retained; where verified, under half of the shortfall comes from an unresolved V gene, and the cause of the rest is unknown. V, J and clone size are taken as reported in that table, and D and trimming were inferred from the DNA itself. Within this sample are about 170,000 clones, with 6% to 9% of them counted one time only. 0.5% to 0.55% of the sample is in the top ten clones.

Each donor gave one peripheral blood draw, averaging about 120 mL, which was collected into heparinised tubes. A BD FACSAria II was used to sort naive, central memory, regulatory and stem cell-like memory CD4+ T cells with a panel that included CD45RO, CCR7, CD25, CD127, CD95 and CD27. Every sorted population had a purity above 95%. PBMCs were isolated immediately by Lymphoprep density gradient centrifugation and stained directly without culture. So that batch effects would be minimized, each experiment stained and sorted samples in pairs, pairing one healthy donor with one patient. Trimming removed 7 bases from V and 5 bases from J, leaving 18 bases between the germline ends. Including cysteine and phenylalanine, the CDR3 has 15 amino acids. Only the CDR3 DNA stays, 45 bases, in frame from base 1. CDR1 and CDR2 were assigned from the germline V gene as MDHEN and SYDVKM.

The V gene is TRBV28 and the J gene is TRBJ1-5; the D gene lacks a confident call. The sample taken for sequencing was central memory CD4+ T cells from blood. This TCR was recovered from a man aged 18 to 29 with type 1 diabetes. CDR3 protein: CASTEAMGRDQPQHF. The nucleotide sequence reads TGTGCCAGCACCGAAGCCATGGGGAGGGATCAGCCCCAGCATTTT. Extended through the reference TRBV28 and TRBJ1-5 proteins, this CDR3 yields the full variable domain: DVKVTQSSRYLVKRTGEKVFLECVQDMDHENMFWYRQDPGLGLRLIYFSYDVKMKEKGDIPEGYSVSREKKERFSLILESASTNQTSMYLCASTEAMGRDQPQHFGDGTRLSIL.